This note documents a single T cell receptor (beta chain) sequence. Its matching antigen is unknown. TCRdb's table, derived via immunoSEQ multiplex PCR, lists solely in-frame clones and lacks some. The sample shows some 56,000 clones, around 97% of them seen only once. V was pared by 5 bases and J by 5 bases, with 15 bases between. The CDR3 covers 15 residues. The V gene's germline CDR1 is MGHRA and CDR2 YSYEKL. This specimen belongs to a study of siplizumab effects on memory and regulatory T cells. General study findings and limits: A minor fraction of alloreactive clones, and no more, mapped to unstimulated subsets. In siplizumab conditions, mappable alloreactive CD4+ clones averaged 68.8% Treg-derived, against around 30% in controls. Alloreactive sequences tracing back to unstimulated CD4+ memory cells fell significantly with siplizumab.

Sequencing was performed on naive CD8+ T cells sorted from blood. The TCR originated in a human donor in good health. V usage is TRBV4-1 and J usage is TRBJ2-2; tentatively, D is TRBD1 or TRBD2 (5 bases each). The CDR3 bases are TGCGCCAGCAGCGTCACCGGGACCAGGACCGGGGAGCTGTTTTTT. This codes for CASSVTGTRTGELFF.